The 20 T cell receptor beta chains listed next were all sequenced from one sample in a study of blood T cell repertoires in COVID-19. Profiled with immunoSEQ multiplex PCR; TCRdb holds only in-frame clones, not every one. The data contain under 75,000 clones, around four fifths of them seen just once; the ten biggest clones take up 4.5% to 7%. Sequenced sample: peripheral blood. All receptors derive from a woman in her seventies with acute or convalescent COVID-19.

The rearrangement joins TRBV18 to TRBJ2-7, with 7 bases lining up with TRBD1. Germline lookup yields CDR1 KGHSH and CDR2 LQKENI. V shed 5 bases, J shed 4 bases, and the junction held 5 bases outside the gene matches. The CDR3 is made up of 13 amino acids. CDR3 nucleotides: TGTGCCAGCTCAACCCGGGACAGATACGAGCAGTACTTC. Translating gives CASSTRDRYEQYF.

The CDR3 is CASNASGGVPYEQYF. In DNA form, the CDR3 reads TGTGCCAGCAACGCTAGCGGGGGGGTTCCCTACGAGCAGTACTTC. The J gene is TRBJ2-7, the V gene TRBV3-1 (or the pseudogene TRBV3-2); 12 bases line up with TRBD2. The CDR3 is 15 residues long. Germline V gene data show CDR1 as LGHDT and CDR2 as YNNKEL (reference sequence). J lost 2 bases, V lost 7 bases, and 6 bases had no gene match.

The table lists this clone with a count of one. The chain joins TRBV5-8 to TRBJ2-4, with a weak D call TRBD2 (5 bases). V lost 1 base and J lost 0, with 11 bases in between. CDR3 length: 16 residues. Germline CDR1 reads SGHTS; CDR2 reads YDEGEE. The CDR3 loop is CASSLRGSIAKNIQYF. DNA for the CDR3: TGTGCCAGCAGCTTGAGAGGGTCCATAGCCAAAAACATTCAGTACTTC. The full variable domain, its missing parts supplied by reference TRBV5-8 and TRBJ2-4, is EAGVTQSPTHLIKTRGQQATLRCSPISGHTSVYWYQQALGLGLQFLLWYDEGEERNRGNFPPRFSGRQFPNYSSELNVNALELEDSALYLCASSLRGSIAKNIQYFGAGTRLSVL.

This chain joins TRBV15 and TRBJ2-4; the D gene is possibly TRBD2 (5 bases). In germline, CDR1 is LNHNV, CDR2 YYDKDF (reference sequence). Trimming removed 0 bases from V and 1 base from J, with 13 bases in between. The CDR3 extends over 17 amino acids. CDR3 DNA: TGTGCCACCAGCAGAGATCCGGGGTCCGGGGCCAAAAACATTCAGTACTTC. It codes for CATSRDPGSGAKNIQYF.

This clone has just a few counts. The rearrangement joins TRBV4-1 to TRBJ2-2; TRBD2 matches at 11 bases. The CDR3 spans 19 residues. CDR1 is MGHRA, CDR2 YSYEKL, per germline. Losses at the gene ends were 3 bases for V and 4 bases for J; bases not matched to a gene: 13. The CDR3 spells CASSQYGASGGPSTGELFF. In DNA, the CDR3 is TGCGCCAGCAGCCAGTACGGAGCTAGCGGGGGGCCTTCCACCGGGGAGCTGTTTTTT.

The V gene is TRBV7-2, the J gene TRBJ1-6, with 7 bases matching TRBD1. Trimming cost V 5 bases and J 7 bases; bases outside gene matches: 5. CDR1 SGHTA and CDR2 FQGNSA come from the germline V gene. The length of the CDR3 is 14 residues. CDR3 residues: CASSTGTANSPLHF. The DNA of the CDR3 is TGTGCCAGCAGCACCGGGACAGCAAATTCACCCCTCCACTTT.

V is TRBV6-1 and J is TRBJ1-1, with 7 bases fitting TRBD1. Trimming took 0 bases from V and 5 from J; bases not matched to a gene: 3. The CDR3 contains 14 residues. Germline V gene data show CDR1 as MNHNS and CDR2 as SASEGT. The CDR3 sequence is CASSEADRRTEAFF. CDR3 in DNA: TGTGCCAGCAGTGAAGCGGACAGGCGGACTGAAGCTTTCTTT.

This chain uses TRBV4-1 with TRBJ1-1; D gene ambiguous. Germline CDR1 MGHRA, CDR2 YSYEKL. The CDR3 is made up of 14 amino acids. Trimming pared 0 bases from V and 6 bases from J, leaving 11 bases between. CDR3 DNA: TGCGCCAGCAGCCAAGAACGTGCGGGGTCTGAAGCTTTCTTT. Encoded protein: CASSQERAGSEAFF.

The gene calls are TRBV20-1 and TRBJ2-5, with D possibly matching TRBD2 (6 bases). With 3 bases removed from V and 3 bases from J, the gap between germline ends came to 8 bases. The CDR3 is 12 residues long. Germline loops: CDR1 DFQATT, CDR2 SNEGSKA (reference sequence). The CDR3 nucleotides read TGCAGTGCTAGTAGCGGAAAAGAGACCCAGTACTTC. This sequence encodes CSASSGKETQYF.

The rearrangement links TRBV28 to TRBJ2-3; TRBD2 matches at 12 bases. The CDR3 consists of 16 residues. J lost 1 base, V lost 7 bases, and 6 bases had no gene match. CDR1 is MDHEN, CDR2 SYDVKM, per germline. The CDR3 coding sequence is TGTGCCAGCACCCCTAGCGGGGGGGAACGCACAGATACGCAGTATTTT. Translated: CASTPSGGERTDTQYF.

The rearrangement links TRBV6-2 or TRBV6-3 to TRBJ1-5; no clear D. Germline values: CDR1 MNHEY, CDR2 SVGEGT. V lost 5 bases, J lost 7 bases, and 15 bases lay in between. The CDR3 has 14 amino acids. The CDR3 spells CASSDQESWQPQHF. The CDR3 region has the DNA TGTGCCAGCAGTGATCAGGAATCGTGGCAGCCCCAGCATTTT.

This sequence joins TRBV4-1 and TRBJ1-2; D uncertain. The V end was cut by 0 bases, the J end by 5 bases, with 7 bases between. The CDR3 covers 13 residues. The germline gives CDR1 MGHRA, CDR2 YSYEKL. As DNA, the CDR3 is TGCGCCAGCAGCCAAGATTGGCAGTATGGCTACACCTTC. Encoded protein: CASSQDWQYGYTF.

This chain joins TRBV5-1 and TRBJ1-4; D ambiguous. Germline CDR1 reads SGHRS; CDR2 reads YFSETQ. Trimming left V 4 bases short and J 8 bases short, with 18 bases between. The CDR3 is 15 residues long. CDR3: CASSMRTPRREKLFF. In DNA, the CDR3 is TGCGCCAGCAGCATGCGGACTCCACGGCGAGAAAAACTGTTTTTT.

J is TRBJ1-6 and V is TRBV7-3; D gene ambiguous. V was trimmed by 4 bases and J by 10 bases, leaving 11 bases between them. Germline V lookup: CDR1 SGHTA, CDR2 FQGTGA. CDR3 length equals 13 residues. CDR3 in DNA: TGTGCCAGCAGCTCACAAATTCACTCACCCCTCCACTTT. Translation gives CASSSQIHSPLHF.

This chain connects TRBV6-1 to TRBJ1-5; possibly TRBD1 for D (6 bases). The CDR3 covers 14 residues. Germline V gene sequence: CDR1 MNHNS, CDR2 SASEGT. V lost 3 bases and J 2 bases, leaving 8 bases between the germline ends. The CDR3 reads CASSDPGGNQPQHF. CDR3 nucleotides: TGTGCCAGCAGTGACCCAGGGGGCAATCAGCCCCAGCATTTT.

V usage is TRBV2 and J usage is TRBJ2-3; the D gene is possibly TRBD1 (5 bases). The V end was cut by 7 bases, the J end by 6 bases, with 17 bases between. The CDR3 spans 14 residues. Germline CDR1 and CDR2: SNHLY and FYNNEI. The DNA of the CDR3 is TGTGCCAGCACAATATCCCCCCCAGGGGATACGCAGTATTTT. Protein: CASTISPPGDTQYF.

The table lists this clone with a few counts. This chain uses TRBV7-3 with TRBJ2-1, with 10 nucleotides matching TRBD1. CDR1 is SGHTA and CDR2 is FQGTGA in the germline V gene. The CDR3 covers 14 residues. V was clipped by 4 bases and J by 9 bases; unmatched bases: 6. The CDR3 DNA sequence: TGTGCCAGCAGCTATGGGACAGGGGAGGGTGAGCAGTTCTTC. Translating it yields CASSYGTGEGEQFF.

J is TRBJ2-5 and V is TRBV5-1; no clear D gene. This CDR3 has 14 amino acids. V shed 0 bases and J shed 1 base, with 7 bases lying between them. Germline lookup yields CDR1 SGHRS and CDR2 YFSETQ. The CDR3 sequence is CASSLGASQETQYF. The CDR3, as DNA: TGCGCCAGCAGCTTGGGAGCTTCCCAAGAGACCCAGTACTTC.

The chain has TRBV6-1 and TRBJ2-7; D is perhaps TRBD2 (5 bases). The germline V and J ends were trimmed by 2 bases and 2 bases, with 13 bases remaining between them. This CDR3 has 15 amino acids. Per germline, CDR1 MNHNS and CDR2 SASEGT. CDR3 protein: CASSESGTRAYEQYF. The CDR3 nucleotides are TGTGCCAGCAGTGAATCGGGAACGAGGGCCTACGAGCAGTACTTC.

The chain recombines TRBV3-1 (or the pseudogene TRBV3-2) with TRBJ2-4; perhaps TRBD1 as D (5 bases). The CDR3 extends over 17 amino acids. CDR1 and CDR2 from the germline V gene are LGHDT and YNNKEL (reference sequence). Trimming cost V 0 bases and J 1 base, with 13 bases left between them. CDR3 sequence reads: CASSQEWAAGAKNIQYF. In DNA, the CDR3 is TGTGCCAGCAGCCAAGAATGGGCAGCAGGGGCCAAAAACATTCAGTACTTC.